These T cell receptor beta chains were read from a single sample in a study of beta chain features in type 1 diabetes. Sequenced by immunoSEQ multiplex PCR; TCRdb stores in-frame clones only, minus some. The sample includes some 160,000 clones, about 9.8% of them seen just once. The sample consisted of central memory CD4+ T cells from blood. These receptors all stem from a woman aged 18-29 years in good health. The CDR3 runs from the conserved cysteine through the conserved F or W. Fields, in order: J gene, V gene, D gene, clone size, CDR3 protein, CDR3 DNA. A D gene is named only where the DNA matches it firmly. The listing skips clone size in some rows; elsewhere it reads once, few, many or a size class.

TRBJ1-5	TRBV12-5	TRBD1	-	CASGYRVSGTDNQPQHF	TGTGCTAGTGGTTACAGGGTTTCCGGGACAGACAATCAGCCCCAGCATTTT
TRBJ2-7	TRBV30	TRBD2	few	CAWSVGLAGGYEQYF	TGTGCCTGGAGTGTAGGGCTAGCGGGGGGCTACGAGCAGTACTTC
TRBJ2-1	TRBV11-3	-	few	CASSSFGGDYNEQFF	TGTGCCAGCAGCTCCTTTGGCGGGGACTACAATGAGCAGTTCTTC
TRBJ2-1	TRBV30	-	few	CAWTQGLSYNEQFF	TGTGCCTGGACACAGGGTCTATCCTACAATGAGCAGTTCTTC
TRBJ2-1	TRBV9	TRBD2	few	CASSVGLAGDNEQFF	TGTGCCAGCAGCGTAGGACTAGCGGGGGACAATGAGCAGTTCTTC
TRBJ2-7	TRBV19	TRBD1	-	CASSSGQTYEQYF	TGTGCCAGTAGTTCGGGACAGACATACGAGCAGTACTTC
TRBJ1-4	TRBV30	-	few	CAWNRQHAGNEKLFF	TGTGCCTGGAATCGGCAGCATGCGGGTAATGAAAAACTGTTTTTT
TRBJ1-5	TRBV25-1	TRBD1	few	CASSESSGGNQPQHF	TGTGCCAGCAGTGAATCGTCAGGGGGAAATCAGCCCCAGCATTTT
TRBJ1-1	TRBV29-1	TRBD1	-	CSVGQGVRTEAFF	TGCAGCGTTGGACAGGGGGTGCGAACTGAAGCTTTCTTT
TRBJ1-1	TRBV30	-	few	CAFGRNTEAFF	TGTGCCTTTGGGAGGAACACTGAAGCTTTCTTT
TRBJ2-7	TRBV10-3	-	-	CAISDIQDEQYF	TGTGCCATCAGTGACATTCAGGACGAGCAGTACTTC
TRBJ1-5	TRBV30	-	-	CAWSAGRENQPQHF	TGTGCCTGGAGTGCGGGCAGGGAAAATCAGCCCCAGCATTTT
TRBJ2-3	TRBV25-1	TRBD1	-	CASSEDRGRDTQYF	TGTGCCAGCAGTGAAGACAGGGGGAGAGATACGCAGTATTTT
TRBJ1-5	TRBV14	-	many	CASSQTYSNQPQHF	TGTGCCAGCAGCCAGACTTATAGCAATCAGCCCCAGCATTTT
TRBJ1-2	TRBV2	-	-	CASSEQGSYGYTF	TGTGCCAGCAGTGAACAGGGTAGCTATGGCTACACCTTC
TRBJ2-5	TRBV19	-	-	CASSRTEETQYF	TGTGCCAGTAGTAGGACAGAAGAGACCCAGTACTTC
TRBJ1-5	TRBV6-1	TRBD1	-	CASSWDRNQPQHF	TGTGCCAGCAGCTGGGACAGAAATCAGCCCCAGCATTTT
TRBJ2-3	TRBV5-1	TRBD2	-	CASSSGRGADTQYF	TGCGCCAGCAGTTCCGGGCGGGGGGCAGATACGCAGTATTTT
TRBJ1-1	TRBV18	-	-	CASSPAGKDTEAFF	TGTGCCAGCTCACCTGCGGGGAAGGACACTGAAGCTTTCTTT
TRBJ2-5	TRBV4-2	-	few	CASSDGGGGLQETQYF	TGTGCCAGCAGCGACGGGGGCGGGGGCTTACAAGAGACCCAGTACTTC
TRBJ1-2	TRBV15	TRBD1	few	CATSRDRNRGSGYTF	TGTGCCACCAGCAGAGATCGAAACAGGGGGTCCGGCTACACCTTC
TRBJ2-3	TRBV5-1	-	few	CASRYDRTDTQYF	TGCGCCAGCAGGTATGACAGGACAGATACGCAGTATTTT
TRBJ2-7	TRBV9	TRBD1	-	CASSSRTTGGEQYF	TGTGCCAGCAGCTCCCGAACGACAGGGGGCGAGCAGTACTTC
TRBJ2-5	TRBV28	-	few	CASSEPRGQETQYF	TGTGCCAGCAGTGAGCCTCGCGGCCAAGAGACCCAGTACTTC
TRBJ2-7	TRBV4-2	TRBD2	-	CASSQGLAATYEQYF	TGTGCCAGCAGCCAGGGACTAGCGGCTACCTACGAGCAGTACTTC
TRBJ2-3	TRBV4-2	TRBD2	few	CASSRLAGGSTDTQYF	TGTGCCAGCAGCCGCCTAGCGGGGGGAAGCACAGATACGCAGTATTTT
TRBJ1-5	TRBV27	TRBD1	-	CASRGQNSNQPQHF	TGTGCCAGCAGGGGACAGAATAGCAATCAGCCCCAGCATTTT
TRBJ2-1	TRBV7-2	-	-	CASSSESNEQFF	TGTGCCAGCAGCTCGGAGTCCAATGAGCAGTTCTTC
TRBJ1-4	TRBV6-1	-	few	CASSEAWTAEKLFF	TGTGCCAGCAGTGAAGCTTGGACAGCGGAAAAACTGTTTTTT
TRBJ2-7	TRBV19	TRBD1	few	CASSIWRTGTFDEQYF	TGTGCCAGTAGTATATGGCGGACAGGGACGTTCGACGAGCAGTACTTC
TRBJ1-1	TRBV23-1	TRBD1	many	CASSQFKAYRGSEAFF	TGCGCCAGCAGTCAATTCAAGGCCTACAGGGGAAGTGAAGCTTTCTTT
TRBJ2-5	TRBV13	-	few	CASSEQGVETQYF	TGTGCCAGCAGCGAACAAGGGGTGGAGACCCAGTACTTC
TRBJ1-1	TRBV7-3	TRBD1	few	CASSARPGTGNTEAFF	TGTGCCAGCAGCGCAAGGCCCGGGACAGGGAACACTGAAGCTTTCTTT
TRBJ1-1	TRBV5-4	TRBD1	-	CASSPTGGDRTEAFF	TGTGCCAGCAGCCCCACAGGGGGCGATCGCACTGAAGCTTTCTTT
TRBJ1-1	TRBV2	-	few	CASSELTEAFF	TGTGCCAGCAGTGAACTGACTGAAGCTTTCTTT
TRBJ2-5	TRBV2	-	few	CASSQETQYF	TGTGCCAGCAGCCAGGAGACCCAGTACTTC
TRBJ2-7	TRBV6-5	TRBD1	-	CATTDRAYEQYF	TGTGCCACCACCGACAGGGCCTACGAGCAGTACTTC
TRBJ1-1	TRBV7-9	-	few	CASSLSGMNTEAFF	TGTGCCAGCAGCTTATCAGGAATGAACACTGAAGCTTTCTTT
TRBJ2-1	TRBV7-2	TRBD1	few	CASSVQGADNEQFF	TGTGCCAGCAGCGTACAGGGGGCGGACAATGAGCAGTTCTTC
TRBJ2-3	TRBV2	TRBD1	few	CASTTGQGGTDTQYF	TGTGCCAGCACCACTGGACAGGGTGGCACAGATACGCAGTATTTT
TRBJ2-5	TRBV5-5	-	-	CASSSLTVETQYF	TGTGCCAGCAGCTCCCTGACTGTGGAGACCCAGTACTTC
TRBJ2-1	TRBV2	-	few	CASRLNAGAGYNEQFF	TGTGCCAGCAGACTTAATGCGGGGGCGGGGTACAATGAGCAGTTCTTC
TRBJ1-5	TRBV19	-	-	CASSIKSQPQHF	TGTGCCAGTAGTATTAAGAGTCAGCCCCAGCATTTT
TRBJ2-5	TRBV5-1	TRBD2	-	CASSLVAGGPETQYF	TGCGCCAGCAGCTTGGTTGCGGGGGGGCCAGAGACCCAGTACTTC
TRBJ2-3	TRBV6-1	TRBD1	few	CASSQGQGGTDTQYF	TGTGCCAGCAGCCAGGGACAGGGAGGGACAGATACGCAGTATTTT
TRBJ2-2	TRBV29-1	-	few	CSVSSRSGNTGELFF	TGCAGCGTCAGTTCTAGGTCGGGAAACACCGGGGAGCTGTTTTTT
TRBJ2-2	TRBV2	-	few	CASSYRSDGELFF	TGTGCCAGCAGTTACAGGTCGGACGGGGAGCTGTTTTTT
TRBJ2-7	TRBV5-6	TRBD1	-	CASSFRDRVNEQYF	TGTGCCAGCAGTTTTCGGGACAGGGTCAACGAGCAGTACTTC
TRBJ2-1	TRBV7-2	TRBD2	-	CASSLELAGGSNEQFF	TGTGCCAGCAGTTTGGAACTAGCGGGAGGGTCAAATGAGCAGTTCTTC
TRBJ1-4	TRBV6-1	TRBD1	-	CASSAGTGNEKLFF	TGTGCCAGCAGTGCCGGGACAGGCAATGAAAAACTGTTTTTT
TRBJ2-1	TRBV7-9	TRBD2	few	CASSLRTSGIEQQFF	TGTGCCAGCAGCTTACGGACTAGCGGGATAGAACAGCAGTTCTTC
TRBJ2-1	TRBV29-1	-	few	CSVLGVGYNEQFF	TGCAGCGTCCTCGGGGTGGGGTACAATGAGCAGTTCTTC
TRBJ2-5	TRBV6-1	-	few	CASSESGETQYF	TGTGCCAGCAGTGAATCGGGAGAGACCCAGTACTTC
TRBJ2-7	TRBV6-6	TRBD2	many	CASSSPAGASYEQYF	TGTGCCAGCAGTTCCCCAGCGGGAGCCTCCTACGAGCAGTACTTC
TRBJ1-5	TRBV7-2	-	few	CASSLDGYSNQPQHF	TGTGCCAGCAGCTTAGACGGGTATAGCAATCAGCCCCAGCATTTT
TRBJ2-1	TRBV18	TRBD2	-	CASSPGTSGSNEQFF	TGTGCCAGCTCACCAGGGACTAGCGGGAGCAATGAGCAGTTCTTC
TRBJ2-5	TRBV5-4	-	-	CASSPLADKEETQYF	TGTGCCAGCAGCCCTCTGGCGGACAAGGAGGAGACCCAGTACTTC
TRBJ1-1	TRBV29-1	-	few	CSVQNTEAFF	TGCAGCGTTCAGAACACTGAAGCTTTCTTT
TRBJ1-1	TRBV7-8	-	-	CASSLSGARNTEAFF	TGTGCCAGCAGCTTGTCAGGGGCCCGAAACACTGAAGCTTTCTTT